The source of this T cell receptor beta chain is a study of STAT5B mutations in CD4+ large granular lymphocyte leukemia. Clones were read by immunoSEQ multiplex PCR, and TCRdb kept only the in-frame ones, dropping some. Counted here are about 10,000 clones, roughly 83% occurring once; the ten biggest clones make up roughly 68%. From germline, CDR1 is SGHRS and CDR2 YFSETQ. This CDR3 contains 15 residues. The V gene lost 7 bases and the J gene lost 2 bases, with 18 bases spanning the gap. The TCR sequence derives from a man aged 55 to 70 with CD4+ T-cell large granular lymphocyte leukemia. The sample was PBMCs. The chain combines TRBV5-1 with TRBJ1-1; D is perhaps TRBD1 (5 bases). CDR3 coding DNA: TGCGCCAGCTCGGGGGGGGGTACGGGAAACACTGAAGCTTTCTTT. This codes for CASSGGGTGNTEAFF.